This entry concerns a single T cell receptor beta chain. Its antigen remains unknown. These data are taken from a study of cytomegalovirus exposure and HLA in healthy donors. The primer mix had 60 Vbeta and 13 Jbeta primers. Some clones are missing from TCRdb's copy, which holds only in-frame ones; the method was immunoSEQ multiplex PCR. The sample carries roughly 160,000 clones, approximately 80% recorded once. The CDR3 length is 13 residues. V lost 5 bases to trimming and J lost 5 bases, with 12 bases between them. The germline V gene has CDR1 MDHEN and CDR2 SYDVKM. General study results and limits: Accurate prediction of HLA-A and HLA-B alleles (for most subjects) was reportedly achieved from TCR beta sequences. Analysis was carried out at a later point, and it linked a missense DCLRE1C variant to TCR beta V- and J-gene trimming. TRBV6-2, TRBV6-3 and other indistinguishable V segments were excluded.

The chain combines TRBV28 with TRBJ2-5; D uncertain. Sequences were obtained from PBMCs. This clonotype originated in a young man in good health and CMV-seropositive. CDR3 loop: CASSPTGYETQYF. The CDR3 DNA sequence: TGTGCCAGCAGTCCGACGGGTTACGAGACCCAGTACTTC.